This record covers a single TCR beta chain. The specificity of this receptor is unknown. No base qualities exist here, and no much larger clone lies one base off it. Libraries came from 5' RACE. This sample was sequenced with an Illumina HiSeq 2500. A second PCR of roughly 7 to 12 cycles was performed with a sample-barcoded 5' primer and a J-beta primer mix. A unique molecular identifier was introduced onto each TCR beta cDNA molecule by a template-switch 5' adaptor carrying 12 random nucleotides. Each sample yielded at least 2.5 million CDR3-containing paired-end reads. First-strand cDNA was synthesized from all RNA with the Mint cDNA synthesis kit, primed by a TRBC-specific oligonucleotide. Following uracil-DNA glycosylase treatment, a first 18-cycle PCR with universal primers M1SS and BC2_uni_R was performed on all cDNA. As for the original processing: For normalization, 1 million high-quality reads, each with a distinct molecular identifier, were randomly selected from each sample. Instead of being binned into consensus sequences, reads that shared molecular identifiers were thrown out. MiTCR, with a Q25 quality threshold and the strictest error-elimination algorithm, was used for CDR3 identification, clonotype clustering and error correction. A nonparametric unseen species model with Euler transformation was used to estimate a lower bound on total TCR beta diversity. TCRdb took the public reads, trimmed them with fastp at Q25, ran MiXCR for clone calling and kept in-frame beta chains. Each CDR3 protein gets just one entry, which takes the most common genes and DNA from the rows behind it. TCRdb, not the authors, supplied the V and J calls. Across this sample there are over a million distinct CDR3 sequences, with approximately 38% seen only once. The ten largest clones add up to 7.9% of the sample.

The roughly 42 donors, aged about 6 to 95 years, were systemically healthy Caucasian individuals from Russia. About 9.1 milliliters of peripheral blood were collected from each donor into EDTA-treated Vacutainer tubes. Ficoll-Paque density-gradient centrifugation was used to isolate PBMCs, with at least 6 million obtained per sample. Trizol reagent was used to extract total RNA from PBMCs, with at least 6 micrograms per sample. The percentages of naive CD45RAhigh/CD27high T cells were determined by flow cytometry on a PBMC aliquot from every donor. This sample was included in a study of blood T cells in healthy people across ages (dated by TCRdb to between 2014 and 2016). Background for the entire study: In model experiments, roughly one uniquely barcoded TCR beta cDNA molecule per two T cells was captured by template switching. Donors of different ages were randomly distributed across sequencing lanes to avoid experimental bias. For two donors (one aged 18 to 30 and one aged 80 or older), the study analyzed two additional independent replicas of 1 million unique cDNA reads from the same blood draw. To track age-related changes in TCR beta repertoire diversity, the study relied on deep sequencing normalized with unique cDNA molecular identifiers. The donors were split into four age groups: young (average approximately 16 years), middle-aged (39), aged (62) and long-lived (roughly 80).

Study-wide conclusions, independent of this receptor: Compared with the aged group, the long-lived group had more naive CD4+ T cells, fewer expanded clones and increased TCR diversity, suggesting age selection. Observed TCR beta diversity correlated strongly with the percentage of naive T cells measured by flow cytometry. Donor CMV infection status was unknown, potentially confounding age-related changes in expanded clonotypes. Observed TCR beta diversity per million T cells fell roughly linearly with age, and a significant reduction was already apparent by age around 36. Estimates of total diversity based on one million sequenced T cells were considered lower bounds and underestimates. Conclusive comparison of naive and antigen-experienced compartments was prevented by the profiling of bulk unsorted PBMCs.

From V the trimming removes 0 bases and from J it removes 2 bases, while the gene matches leave 8 bases of the junction unaccounted for. From a lookup of the germline V gene, CDR1 and CDR2 are SGHRS and YFSETQ. The CDR3, cysteine through phenylalanine, is 17 amino acids long. CDR3 DNA is the only sequence kept; it has 51 bases, read in frame from the first base. The sample comprised blood. The TCR originated in a woman between 18 and 29 years old in good health. The rearranged segments are TRBV5-1 and TRBJ2-5, with 9 bases in between that match TRBD2. The CDR3 protein sequence reads: CASSLGGRASYQETQYF. Read as DNA, the sequence is TGCGCCAGCAGCTTGGGCGGGAGGGCCTCTTATCAAGAGACCCAGTACTTC.